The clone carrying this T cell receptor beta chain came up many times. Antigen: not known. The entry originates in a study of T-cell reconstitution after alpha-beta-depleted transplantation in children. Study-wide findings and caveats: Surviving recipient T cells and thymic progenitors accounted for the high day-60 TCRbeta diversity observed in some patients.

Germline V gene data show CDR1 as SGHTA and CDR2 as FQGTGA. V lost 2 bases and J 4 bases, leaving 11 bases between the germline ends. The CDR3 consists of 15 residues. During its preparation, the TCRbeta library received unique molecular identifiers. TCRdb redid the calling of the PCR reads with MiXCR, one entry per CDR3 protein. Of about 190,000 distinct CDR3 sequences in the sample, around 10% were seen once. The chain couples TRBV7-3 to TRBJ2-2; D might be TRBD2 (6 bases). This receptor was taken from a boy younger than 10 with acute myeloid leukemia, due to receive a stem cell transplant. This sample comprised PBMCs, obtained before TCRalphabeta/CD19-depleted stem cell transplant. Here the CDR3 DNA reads TGTGCCAGCAGCTTACAAAGCGGGTTCACCGGGGAGCTGTTTTTT. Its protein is CASSLQSGFTGELFF.